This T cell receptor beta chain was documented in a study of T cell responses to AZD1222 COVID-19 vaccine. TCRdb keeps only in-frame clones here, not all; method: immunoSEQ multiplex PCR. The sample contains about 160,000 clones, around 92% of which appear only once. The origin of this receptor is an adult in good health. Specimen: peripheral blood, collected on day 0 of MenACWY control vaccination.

CDR3 in DNA: TGTGCCAGCAGGCGACAGCTGAACACTGAAGCTTTCTTT. Protein: CASRRQLNTEAFF. The chain has TRBV11-3 and TRBJ1-1, with a possible D match to TRBD1 (5 bases). CDR1 is SGHNT, CDR2 YENEEA, per germline. The CDR3 sequence is 13 residues long. Trimming cost V 6 bases and J 0 bases, with 8 bases left between them. The full variable domain, its missing parts supplied by reference TRBV11-3 and TRBJ1-1, is EAGVVQSPRYKIIEKKQPVAFWCNPISGHNTLYWYLQNLGQGPELLIRYENEEAVDDSQLPKDRFSAERLKGVDSTLKIQPAELGDSAVYLCASRRQLNTEAFFGQGTRLTVV.